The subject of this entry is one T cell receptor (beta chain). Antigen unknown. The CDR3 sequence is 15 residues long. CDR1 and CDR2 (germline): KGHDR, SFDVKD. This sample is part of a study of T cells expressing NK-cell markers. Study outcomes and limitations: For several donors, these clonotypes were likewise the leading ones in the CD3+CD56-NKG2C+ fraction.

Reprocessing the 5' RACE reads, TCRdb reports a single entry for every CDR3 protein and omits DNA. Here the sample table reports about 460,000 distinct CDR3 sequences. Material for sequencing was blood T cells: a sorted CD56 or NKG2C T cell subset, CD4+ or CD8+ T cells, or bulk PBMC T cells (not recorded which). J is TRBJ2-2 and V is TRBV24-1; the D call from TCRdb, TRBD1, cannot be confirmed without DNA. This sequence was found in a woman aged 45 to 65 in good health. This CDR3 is CATSDWTGSAGELFF.